The sequence of this T cell receptor (beta chain) was determined in a study of CD8 T cells in Susac syndrome. TCR beta sequences were obtained from blood CD8+ and CD4+ T cells. The CDR3 loop spans 14 amino acids. The V end lost 0 bases, the J end lost 3 bases, and 6 bases lay between the germline ends. Looked up from germline, CDR1 is SGHRS and CDR2 is YFSETQ. Reverse transcription of 0.5 to 1 ug RNA was performed with random hexamers. An immunoSEQ multiplex PCR generated amplified TCR beta CDR3 products spanning 54 Vbeta and 13 Jbeta. TCRdb ran MiXCR on the immunoSEQ multiplex PCR reads and lists one entry per CDR3 protein. Among roughly 150,000 distinct CDR3 sequences, around 95% were seen once, and the ten largest hold 0.13%.

The chain recombines TRBV5-1 with TRBJ1-4; no firm D call. The sequencing sample was made of CD4+ T cells from PBMCs. The receptor's source is a human donor in good health. The CDR3, as DNA: TGCGCCAGCAGCTTGGAGACGGCTAATGAAAAACTGTTTTTT. Translated: CASSLETANEKLFF.